This T cell receptor (beta chain) was recorded in a study of blood T cell repertoires in COVID-19. Study information: The study drew acute and convalescent COVID-19 samples from the United States, Italy and Spain. T cells, B-cell-depleted T cells, or PBMCs provided the cDNA or gDNA that served as material.

This clone was observed a few times. Original analysis: Amplified reference gene primers provided the basis for estimating nucleated cell counts. Generated by immunoSEQ multiplex PCR, the TCRdb table keeps only in-frame clones and is missing some. From that table come the V and J calls and clone size; the DNA was used to work out D and trimming. The repertoire holds 200,000 to 300,000 clones, with 80% to 90% as singletons. Germline-derived CDR1 and CDR2 are SEHNR and FQNEAQ (reference sequence). The CDR3 runs 14 residues. V lost 5 bases, J lost 5 bases, and 12 bases lay in between. Source material: peripheral blood. This clonotype was sampled from a middle-aged man who had recovered from COVID-19. V and J are TRBV7-9 and TRBJ1-4, with D possibly matching TRBD1 (6 bases). The CDR3 protein is CASSLQGSNEKLFF. For the CDR3, the DNA is TGTGCCAGCAGCCTACAGGGCTCCAATGAAAAACTGTTTTTT.